This T cell receptor (beta chain) was identified in a study of T cells in Graves' hyperthyroidism and ophthalmopathy. The PBMCs were sourced from fresh peripheral blood (more than 8.5 ml). Details on this clonotype: Its target is unknown.

Notes on the study in general: Ophthalmopathy stood apart from stable hyperthyroidism in a 13 V-J model. The majority of expanded thyroid clonotypes above 0.001 also appeared in blood.

It was RNA transcripts that yielded the amplified TCR beta CDR3 regions. The HTBI primer set was used in a first-round RT-PCR of the TCR CDR3. TCRdb reprocessed the multiplex PCR reads with MiXCR, giving one entry per CDR3 protein. The sample shows 500,000 to 750,000 distinct CDR3 sequences, around 16% of them seen only once. This CDR3 has 12 amino acids. V shed 6 bases and J shed 10 bases, with 12 bases lying between them. Germline V CDR1 and CDR2: MNHEY, SMNVEV (reference sequence). The chain couples TRBV27 to TRBJ1-4; D might be TRBD1 (5 bases). The origin of this receptor is a woman in her 30s with Graves' hyperthyroidism. Sequencing used blood. In nucleotides, the CDR3 is TGTGCCAGCAGCCCCCAGGGTCGAAAACTGTTTTTT. Translated, it gives CASSPQGRKLFF. The full variable domain, its missing parts supplied by reference TRBV27 and TRBJ1-4, is EAQVTQNPRYLITVTGKKLTVTCSQNMNHEYMSWYRQDPGLGLRQIYYSMNVEVTDKGDVPEGYKVSRKEKRNFPLILESPSPNQTSLYFCASSPQGRKLFFGSGTQLSVL.